This T cell receptor beta chain was retrieved from a study of cytomegalovirus exposure and HLA in healthy donors. Study findings and constraints: In a later analysis, donors in an Asian-associated ancestry cluster reportedly had fewer N-insertions in productive TCRs than the cohort mean.

Healthy donors of bone marrow made up the group. PCR primers comprised 60 Vbeta and 13 Jbeta primers. Assay used: immunoSEQ multiplex PCR; TCRdb lists only in-frame clones, some missing. The profile shows about 95,000 clones, around 82% of them singletons. A note on this clone: Its antigen is not identified.

The sample comprised PBMCs. This sequence originates from a young man in good health and CMV-seropositive.

This CDR3 is CASSQGTAPYEQYF. In DNA, the CDR3 is TGTGCCAGCAGCCAGGGGACCGCACCCTACGAGCAGTACTTC. The chain links TRBV9 to TRBJ2-5, with a weak D call TRBD1 (6 bases). The DNA end is a closer match to TRBJ2-7, so the J assignment may be wrong. The CDR3 contains 14 residues. CDR1 is SGDLS, CDR2 YYNGEE, per germline.